This TCR beta chain was sequenced during a study of T cell responses to AZD1222 COVID-19 vaccine. Germline CDR1 and CDR2: MNHEY and SVGAGI. Trimming removed 6 bases from V and 4 bases from J, with 12 bases in between. CDR3 length equals 13 residues. Method: immunoSEQ multiplex PCR; TCRdb's copy keeps in-frame clones and lacks some. This sample has 55,000 to 75,000 clones, with more than 65% found just once. Sequenced here: peripheral blood, sampled on day 0 of MenACWY control vaccination. The rearrangement joins TRBV6-5 to TRBJ1-2; a possible D gene is TRBD1 (6 bases). The TCR comes from an adult in good health. CDR3 protein: CASSVDRPYGYTF. The CDR3 region has the DNA TGTGCCAGCAGCGTGGACAGACCCTATGGCTACACCTTC.